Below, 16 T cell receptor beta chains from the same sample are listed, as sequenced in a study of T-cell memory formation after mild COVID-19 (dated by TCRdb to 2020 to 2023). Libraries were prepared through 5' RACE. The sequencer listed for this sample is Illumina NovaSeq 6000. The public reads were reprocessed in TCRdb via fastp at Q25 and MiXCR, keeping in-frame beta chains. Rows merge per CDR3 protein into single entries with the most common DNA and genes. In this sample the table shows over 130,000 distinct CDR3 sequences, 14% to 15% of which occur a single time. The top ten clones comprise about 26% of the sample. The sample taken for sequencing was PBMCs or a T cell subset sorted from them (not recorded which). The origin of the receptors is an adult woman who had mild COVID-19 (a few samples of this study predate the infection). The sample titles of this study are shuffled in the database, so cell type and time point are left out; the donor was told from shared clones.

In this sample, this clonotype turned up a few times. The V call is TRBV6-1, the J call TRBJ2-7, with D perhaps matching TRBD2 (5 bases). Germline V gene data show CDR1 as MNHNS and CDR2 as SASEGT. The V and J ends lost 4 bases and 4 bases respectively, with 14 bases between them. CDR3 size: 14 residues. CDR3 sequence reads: CASSGVGVNYEQYF. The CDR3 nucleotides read TGTGCCAGCAGTGGGGTCGGGGTAAATTACGAGCAGTACTTC.

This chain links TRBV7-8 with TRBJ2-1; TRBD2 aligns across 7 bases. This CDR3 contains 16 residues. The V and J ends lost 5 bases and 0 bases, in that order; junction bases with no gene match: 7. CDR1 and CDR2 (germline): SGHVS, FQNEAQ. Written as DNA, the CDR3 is TGTGCCAGCAGCCACCCTAGCGGTAGCTCCTACAATGAGCAGTTCTTC. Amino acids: CASSHPSGSSYNEQFF. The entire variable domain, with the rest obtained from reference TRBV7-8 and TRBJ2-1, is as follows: GAGVSQSPRYKVAKRGQDVALRCDPISGHVSLFWYQQALGQGPEFLTYFQNEAQLDKSGLPSDRFFAERPEGSVSTLKIQRTQQEDSAVYLCASSHPSGSSYNEQFFGPGTRLTVL.

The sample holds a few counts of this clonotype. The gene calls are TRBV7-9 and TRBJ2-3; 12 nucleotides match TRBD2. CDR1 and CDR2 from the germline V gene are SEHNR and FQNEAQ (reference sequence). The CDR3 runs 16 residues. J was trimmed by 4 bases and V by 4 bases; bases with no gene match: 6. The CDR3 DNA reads TGTGCCAGCAGCTCTCAGACTAGCGGGAGACCAGATACGCAGTATTTT. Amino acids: CASSSQTSGRPDTQYF.

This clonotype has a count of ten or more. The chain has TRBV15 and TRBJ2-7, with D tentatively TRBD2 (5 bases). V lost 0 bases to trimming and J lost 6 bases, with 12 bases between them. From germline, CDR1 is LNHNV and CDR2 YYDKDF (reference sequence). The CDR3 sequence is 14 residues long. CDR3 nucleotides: TGTGCCACCAGCAGAGACGGGGAGACGGGCGAGCAGTACTTC. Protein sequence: CATSRDGETGEQYF.

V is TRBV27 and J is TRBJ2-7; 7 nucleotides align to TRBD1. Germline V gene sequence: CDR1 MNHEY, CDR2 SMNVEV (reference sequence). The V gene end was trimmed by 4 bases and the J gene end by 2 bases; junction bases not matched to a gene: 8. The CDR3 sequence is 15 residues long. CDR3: CASSSGLGQAYEQYF. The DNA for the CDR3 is TGTGCCAGCAGTTCTGGCCTAGGACAGGCCTACGAGCAGTACTTC.

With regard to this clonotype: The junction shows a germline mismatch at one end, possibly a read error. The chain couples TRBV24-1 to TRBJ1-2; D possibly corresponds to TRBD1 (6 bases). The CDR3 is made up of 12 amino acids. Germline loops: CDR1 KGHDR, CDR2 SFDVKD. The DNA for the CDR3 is TGTGCCTCCAGTGATACAGGGAGCGGCTACACCTTC. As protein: CASSDTGSGYTF.

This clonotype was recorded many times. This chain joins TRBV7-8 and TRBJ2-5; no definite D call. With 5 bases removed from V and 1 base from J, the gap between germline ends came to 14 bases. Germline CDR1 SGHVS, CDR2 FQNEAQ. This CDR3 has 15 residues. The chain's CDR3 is CASSGRSWAQETQYF. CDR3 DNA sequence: TGTGCCAGCAGCGGAAGATCGTGGGCCCAAGAGACCCAGTACTTC. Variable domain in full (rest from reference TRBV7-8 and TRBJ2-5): GAGVSQSPRYKVAKRGQDVALRCDPISGHVSLFWYQQALGQGPEFLTYFQNEAQLDKSGLPSDRFFAERPEGSVSTLKIQRTQQEDSAVYLCASSGRSWAQETQYFGPGTRLLVL.

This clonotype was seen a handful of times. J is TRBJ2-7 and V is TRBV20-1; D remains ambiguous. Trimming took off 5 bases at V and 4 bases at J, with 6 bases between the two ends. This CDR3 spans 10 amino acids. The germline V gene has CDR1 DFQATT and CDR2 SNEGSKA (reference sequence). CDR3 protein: CSAGQYEQYF. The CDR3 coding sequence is TGCAGTGCTGGGCAGTACGAGCAGTACTTC.

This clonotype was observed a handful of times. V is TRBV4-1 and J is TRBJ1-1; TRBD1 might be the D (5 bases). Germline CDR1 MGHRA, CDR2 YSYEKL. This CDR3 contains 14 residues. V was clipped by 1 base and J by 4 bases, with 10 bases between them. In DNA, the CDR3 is TGCGCCAGCAGCCAAGGTGACAGAGCCACTGAAGCTTTCTTT. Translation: CASSQGDRATEAFF.

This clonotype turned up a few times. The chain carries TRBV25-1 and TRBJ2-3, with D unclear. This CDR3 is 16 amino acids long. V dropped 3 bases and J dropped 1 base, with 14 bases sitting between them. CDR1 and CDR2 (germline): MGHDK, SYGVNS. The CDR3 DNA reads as TGTGCCAGCAGTGATGAAGTGGCGATTGGCACAGATACGCAGTATTTT. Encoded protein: CASSDEVAIGTDTQYF. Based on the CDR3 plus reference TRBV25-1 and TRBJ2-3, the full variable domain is EADIYQTPRYLVIGTGKKITLECSQTMGHDKMYWYQQDPGMELHLIHYSYGVNSTEKGDLSSESTVSRIRTEHFPLTLESARPSHTSQYLCASSDEVAIGTDTQYFGPGTRLTVL.

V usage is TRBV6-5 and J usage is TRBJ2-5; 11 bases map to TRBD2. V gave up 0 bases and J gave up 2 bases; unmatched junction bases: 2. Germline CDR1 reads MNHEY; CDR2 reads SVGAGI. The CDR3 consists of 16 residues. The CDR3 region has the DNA TGTGCCAGCAGTTACTCCGGGACTAGCGGTCAAGAGACCCAGTACTTC. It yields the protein CASSYSGTSGQETQYF.

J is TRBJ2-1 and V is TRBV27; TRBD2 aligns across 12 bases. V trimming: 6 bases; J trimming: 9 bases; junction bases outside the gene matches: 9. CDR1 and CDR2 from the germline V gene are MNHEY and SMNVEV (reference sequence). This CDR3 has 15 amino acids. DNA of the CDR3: TGTGCCAGCAGCCTCACTAGCGGGGGGCGTAGTGAGCAGTTCTTC. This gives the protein CASSLTSGGRSEQFF.

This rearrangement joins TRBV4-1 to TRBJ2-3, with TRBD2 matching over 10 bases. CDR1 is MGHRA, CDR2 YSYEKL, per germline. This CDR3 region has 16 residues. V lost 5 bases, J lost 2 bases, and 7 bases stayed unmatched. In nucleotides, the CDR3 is TGCGCCAGCAGCGAACGGGGACTAGCGACCACAGATACGCAGTATTTT. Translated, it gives CASSERGLATTDTQYF.

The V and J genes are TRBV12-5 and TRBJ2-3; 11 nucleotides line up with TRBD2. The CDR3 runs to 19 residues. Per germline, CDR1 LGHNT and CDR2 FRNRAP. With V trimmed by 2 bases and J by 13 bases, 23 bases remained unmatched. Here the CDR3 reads CASGLLTTDAGLAVMIEYF. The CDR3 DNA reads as TGTGCTAGTGGTTTGCTCACTACGGACGCGGGACTAGCGGTTATGATCGAGTATTTT.

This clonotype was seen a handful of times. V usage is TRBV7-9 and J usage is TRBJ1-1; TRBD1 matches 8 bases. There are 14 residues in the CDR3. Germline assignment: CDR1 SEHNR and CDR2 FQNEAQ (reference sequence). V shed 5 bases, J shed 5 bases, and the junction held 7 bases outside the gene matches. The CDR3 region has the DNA TGTGCCAGCAGCCCCCGGACAGGGTGGACTGAAGCTTTCTTT. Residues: CASSPRTGWTEAFF.

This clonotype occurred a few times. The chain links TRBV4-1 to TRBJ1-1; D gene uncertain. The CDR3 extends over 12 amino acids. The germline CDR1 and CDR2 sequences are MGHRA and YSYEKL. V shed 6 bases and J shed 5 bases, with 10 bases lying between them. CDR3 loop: CASRGGRTEAFF. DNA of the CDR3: TGCGCCAGCAGGGGAGGGAGAACTGAAGCTTTCTTT.